The 25 T cell receptor beta chains reported below all come from one sample, sequenced in a study of regulatory T cells in long-lasting Graves disease. Construction of TCR beta libraries relied on iRepertoire HTBI primers and on Arm-PCR targeting CDR3 regions. One entry per CDR3 protein results from TCRdb running MiXCR on the multiplex PCR reads. The data show more than 400,000 distinct CDR3 sequences, 15% to 20% seen once. Time point defined: newly diagnosed GD, antithyroid drugs for less than 3 months. Isolated PBMC RNA provided the starting material for the TCR library. These data were also reused for a study on T cells in Graves' hyperthyroidism and ophthalmopathy.

Here the sequenced sample was peripheral blood mononuclear cells (PBMCs), taken at new diagnosis, from a patient treated with antithyroid drugs. Receptors originate from a man in his forties or fifties with Graves disease.

In the case of this clonotype: A much larger clone lies one base from this, so it may be a read error. The chain joins TRBV28 to TRBJ2-1; no definite D call. CDR3 length: 12 amino acids. In germline, CDR1 is MDHEN, CDR2 SYDVKM. Here the CDR3 DNA reads TGTGCCAGCAGTTTGTACGACAATGAGCAGCTCTTC. Its translation: CASSLYDNEQLF.

This clonotype showed up just a few times. V gene TRBV7-9 combines with J gene TRBJ2-2; D call uncertain. The CDR3 runs to 15 residues. The germline V gene has CDR1 SEHNR and CDR2 FQNEAQ (reference sequence). V was trimmed by 8 bases and J by 0 bases, leaving 13 bases between them. In nucleotides, the CDR3 is TGTGCCAGCGCCCGAAATGGGACGAACACCGGGGAGCTGTTTTTT. Encoded protein: CASARNGTNTGELFF.

This clonotype was picked up a small number of times. The V and J genes are TRBV29-1 and TRBJ2-2; D remains ambiguous. Looked up from germline, CDR1 is SQVTM and CDR2 is ANQGSEA. The CDR3 totals 11 residues. V shed 4 bases and J shed 7 bases, with 7 bases lying between them. In DNA, the CDR3 is TGCAGCGTTGTAGGCAGCGGGGAGCTGTTTTTT. Translation: CSVVGSGELFF.

Many counts were recorded for this clonotype. The genes are TRBV30 and TRBJ1-6; tentative D call: TRBD1 (5 bases). V dropped 4 bases and J dropped 12 bases, with 16 bases sitting between them. The CDR3 is 13 amino acids. Germline V gene data show CDR1 as GTSNPN and CDR2 as SVGIG (reference sequence). Written as DNA, the CDR3 is TGTGCCTGGATAGGGGAGCGGGAAGAACCCCTCCACTTT. As protein: CAWIGEREEPLHF.

This clonotype was counted ten times or more. J is TRBJ1-2 and V is TRBV11-2, with D possibly being TRBD1 (6 bases). Germline V gene lookup returns CDR1 SGHAT and CDR2 FQNNGV. Trimming cost V 1 base and J 3 bases, with 12 bases left between them. The CDR3 is 15 residues long. The CDR3 region is CASSLVQDSYYGYTF. CDR3 bases: TGTGCCAGCAGCTTAGTTCAGGACAGTTACTATGGCTACACCTTC. Filled out from reference TRBV11-2 and TRBJ1-2, the complete variable domain reads EAGVAQSPRYKIIEKRQSVAFWCNPISGHATLYWYQQILGQGPKLLIQFQNNGVVDDSQLPKDRFSAERLKGVDSTLKIQPAKLEDSAVYLCASSLVQDSYYGYTFGSGTRLTVV.

Ten or more counts support this clonotype. The chain has TRBV28 and TRBJ2-7, with TRBD1 matching over 7 bases. The CDR3 covers 13 residues. Per the germline V gene, CDR1 is MDHEN and CDR2 is SYDVKM. Trimming took 8 bases from V and 3 from J; bases not matched to a gene: 7. CDR3 region: CASGLTGLYEQYF. The CDR3 DNA follows: TGTGCCAGCGGGTTGACAGGGCTCTACGAGCAGTACTTC.

This clonotype turned up a few times. The rearrangement joins TRBV24-1 to TRBJ2-7; perhaps TRBD2 as D (5 bases). V lost 4 bases and J lost 6, with 12 bases in between. The germline V gene has CDR1 KGHDR and CDR2 SFDVKD. The CDR3 extends over 13 amino acids. The CDR3 nucleotides are TGTGCCACCAGTGAGACCGGTCGGGGCGAGCAGTACTTC. Amino acid sequence: CATSETGRGEQYF.

Notes on this clonotype: Sequence at one end of the junction differs from germline and may be a read error. The rearrangement uses TRBV5-1 and TRBJ2-3; possibly TRBD1 or TRBD2 for D (7 bases each). CDR1 and CDR2 from the germline V gene are SGHRS and YFSETQ. This CDR3 contains 14 residues. The CDR3 here is CASSGRGGADTQYF. Written as DNA, the CDR3 is TGTGCCAGCAGCGGCAGGGGGGGAGCAGATACGCAGTATTTT.

The chain has TRBV28 and TRBJ2-7, with D hard to call. The germline gives CDR1 MDHEN, CDR2 SYDVKM. This CDR3 spans 10 amino acids. V lost 9 bases to trimming and J lost 4 bases, with 7 bases between them. The CDR3 protein is CASGEYEQYF. In nucleotides, the CDR3 is TGTGCCAGTGGGGAATACGAGCAGTACTTC.

This chain connects TRBV5-5 to TRBJ2-3, with 9 bases aligning to TRBD1. There are 15 residues in the CDR3. The germline V gene encodes CDR1 SGHKS and CDR2 YYEKEE (reference sequence). V trimming: 2 bases; J trimming: 2 bases; junction bases outside the gene matches: 3. CDR3 nucleotides: TGTGCCAGCAGCTTACAGGGGGCCCCCACAGATACGCAGTATTTT. Amino acid sequence: CASSLQGAPTDTQYF.

This clonotype was counted ten times or more. The CDR3 region is CASSPGLAGVNEQFF. The CDR3 bases are TGTGCCAGCAGCCCCGGACTAGCGGGAGTCAATGAGCAGTTCTTC. The chain recombines TRBV11-2 with TRBJ2-1; 13 nucleotides agree with TRBD2. Germline loops: CDR1 SGHAT, CDR2 FQNNGV. The CDR3 is 15 amino acids. The trim removed 5 bases at V and 6 bases at J, leaving 4 bases unmatched.

In this sample, this clonotype turned up many times. This chain joins TRBV28 and TRBJ1-5, with TRBD1 matching 9 bases. Germline CDR1 and CDR2: MDHEN and SYDVKM. Germline trimming cut 6 bases from V and 7 bases from J; bases unmatched to any gene: 10. The CDR3 totals 15 residues. The CDR3 protein is CASRGQGTRSQPQHF. As DNA, the CDR3 is TGTGCCAGCAGAGGACAGGGGACGAGGAGCCAGCCCCAGCATTTT.

The chain couples TRBV19 to TRBJ1-2; TRBD1 might be the D (6 bases). From germline, CDR1 is LNHDA and CDR2 SQIVND (reference sequence). This CDR3 has 15 residues. The V gene lost 2 bases and the J gene lost 2 bases, with 12 bases spanning the gap. CDR3 residues: CASSITGAVNYGYTF. Here the CDR3 DNA reads TGTGCCAGTAGTATAACGGGGGCAGTAAACTATGGCTACACCTTC.

The chain carries TRBV29-1 and TRBJ2-1, with a tentative D call TRBD2 (5 bases). Trimming stripped 7 bases from V and 4 bases from J, with 14 bases between. Germline lookup yields CDR1 SQVTM and CDR2 ANQGSEA. This CDR3 has 13 residues. CDR3 in amino acids: CSANGMGYNEQFF. DNA of the CDR3: TGCAGCGCGAACGGGATGGGTTACAATGAGCAGTTCTTC.

This clonotype was seen ten or more times. This sequence joins TRBV6-5 and TRBJ1-1; D is undetermined. Germline values: CDR1 MNHEY, CDR2 SVGAGI. Trimming left V 4 bases short and J 5 bases short, with 11 bases between. CDR3 length: 13 amino acids. Here the CDR3 DNA reads TGTGCCAGCAGTTTATCCCCTCGTACTGAAGCTTTCTTT. This encodes CASSLSPRTEAFF.

In the case of this clonotype: A read error is possible here, since a much larger clone lies one base away. The chain joins TRBV6-2 or TRBV6-3 to TRBJ1-1; 8 bases are a match to TRBD1. The V gene's germline CDR1 is MNHEY and CDR2 SVGEGT. The CDR3 spans 15 residues. The CDR3 loop is CASSYGDRLNAEAFF. CDR3 sequence (DNA): TGTGCCAGCAGTTACGGGGACAGGCTGAACGCTGAAGCTTTCTTT.

The chain carries TRBV6-2 or TRBV6-3 and TRBJ2-2; D is unclear. Trimming shortened V by 2 bases and J by 7 bases, and 5 bases separated the two germline ends. The CDR3 length is 12 residues. Looked up from germline, CDR1 is MNHEY and CDR2 is SVGEGT. CDR3: CASSYTDGELFF. In nucleotides, the CDR3 is TGTGCCAGCAGTTACACCGACGGGGAGCTGTTTTTT.

This clonotype was seen repeatedly, ten times or more. The genes are TRBV28 and TRBJ2-3, with TRBD1 matching 9 bases. The J segment lost 8 bases and the V segment lost 3 bases, leaving 6 bases of the junction unmatched. This CDR3 is built from 14 residues. Germline CDR1 MDHEN, CDR2 SYDVKM. The CDR3 DNA follows: TGTGCCAGCAGTTTGATTTCGGGACAGGGTACGCAGTATTTT. It codes for CASSLISGQGTQYF.

The chain uses TRBV4-1 and TRBJ2-1; TRBD2 is a possible D gene (5 bases). Germline V gives CDR1 MGHRA, CDR2 YSYEKL. V was shortened by 1 base and J by 8 bases, with 12 bases between the two germline ends. The CDR3 is 14 amino acids. This chain's CDR3 is CASSQGSSSDEQFF. Written as DNA, the CDR3 is TGCGCCAGCAGCCAAGGTTCTAGCAGCGATGAGCAGTTCTTC.

This clonotype was seen repeatedly, ten times or more. The chain links TRBV28 to TRBJ2-7; D not certain. Per the germline V gene, CDR1 is MDHEN and CDR2 is SYDVKM. Trimming removed 7 bases from V and 6 bases from J, with 13 bases in between. The CDR3 loop spans 12 amino acids. This CDR3 reads CASKLPVGEQYF. For the CDR3, the DNA is TGTGCCAGCAAGCTCCCGGTAGGCGAGCAGTACTTC.

This clonotype was detected only a few times. The rearrangement joins TRBV12-5 to TRBJ2-7; 8 positions agree with TRBD2. This CDR3 has 17 residues. Germline CDR1 is LGHNT and CDR2 is FRNRAP. V lost 3 bases, J lost 2 bases, and 12 bases stayed unmatched. CDR3 residues: CASGFYRVGSGTYEQYF. For the CDR3, the DNA is TGTGCTAGTGGTTTTTACCGGGTAGGTAGCGGGACCTACGAGCAGTACTTC. The entire variable domain, with the rest obtained from reference TRBV12-5 and TRBJ2-7, is as follows: DARVTQTPRHKVTEMGQEVTMRCQPILGHNTVFWYRQTMMQGLELLAYFRNRAPLDDSGMPKDRFSAEMPDATLATLKIQPSEPRDSAVYFCASGFYRVGSGTYEQYFGPGTRLTVT.

This clonotype has at least ten counts. The V and J genes are TRBV5-1 and TRBJ2-1; D is possibly TRBD1 or TRBD2 (6 bases each). Germline V gives CDR1 SGHRS, CDR2 YFSETQ. The CDR3 is made up of 14 amino acids. V gave up 5 bases and J gave up 5 bases, with 14 bases separating them. This CDR3 is CASRPRGENNEQFF. Here the CDR3 DNA reads TGCGCCAGCAGACCGAGGGGGGAGAACAATGAGCAGTTCTTC.

This clonotype was seen repeatedly, ten times or more. This rearrangement joins TRBV27 to TRBJ2-3, with D perhaps TRBD1 (5 bases). The CDR3 length is 16 residues. CDR1 and CDR2 (germline): MNHEY, SMNVEV (reference sequence). V lost 2 bases, J lost 0 bases, and 12 bases lay in between. The CDR3 reads CASSLTQGMSTDTQYF. The CDR3 DNA reads as TGTGCCAGCAGTTTAACGCAGGGAATGAGCACAGATACGCAGTATTTT.

This clonotype was detected only once. The chain uses TRBV30 and TRBJ2-7; D unresolved. CDR1 GTSNPN and CDR2 SVGIG come from the germline V gene (reference sequence). The CDR3 contains 14 residues. V shed 3 bases and J shed 1 base, with 13 bases lying between them. In DNA form, the CDR3 reads TGTGCCTGGAGACTGACATGGGATTCCTACGAGCAGTACTTC. Translation gives CAWRLTWDSYEQYF.

This clonotype appeared a few times. The V and J genes are TRBV19 and TRBJ2-7; the match to TRBD1 covers 8 bases. Germline V lookup: CDR1 LNHDA, CDR2 SQIVND (reference sequence). V was pared by 5 bases and J by 1 base, with 7 bases of the junction left unmatched. The CDR3 consists of 15 residues. CDR3 DNA: TGTGCCAGTAGTGCTCACCGGGACAGGTCCTACGAGCAGTACTTC. The encoded protein is CASSAHRDRSYEQYF.